The next 15 T cell receptor beta chains were all read from a single sample in a study of T cell repertoires in cytomegalovirus infection. Each CDR3 protein gets one entry after TCRdb re-called the reads with MiXCR. This sample carries about 360,000 distinct CDR3 sequences, about a sixth of them seen once, and the ten largest clones take 7.5% to 9.5%. Sample: PBMCs. Source of these receptors: a human donor in good health (CMV status not recorded). Some clones in this sample may be carry-over from other donors' samples.

The gene calls are TRBV29-1 and TRBJ1-1; D ambiguous. Trimming removed 6 bases from V and 1 base from J, with 12 bases in between. The CDR3 runs to 13 residues. Germline V gene lookup returns CDR1 SQVTM and CDR2 ANQGSEA. In nucleotides, the CDR3 is TGCAGCGTACCCGTTAACCCGAACACTGAAGCTTTCTTT. Amino acid sequence: CSVPVNPNTEAFF.

This clonotype was picked up many times. The chain is built from TRBV7-9 and TRBJ1-4; 11 positions agree with TRBD1. J lost 4 bases, V lost 5 bases, and 3 bases had no gene match. The V gene's germline CDR1 is SEHNR and CDR2 FQNEAQ (reference sequence). This CDR3 is 15 amino acids long. The CDR3 region is CASSVGTGGNEKLFF. The CDR3 DNA reads TGTGCCAGCAGCGTTGGGACAGGGGGTAATGAAAAACTGTTTTTT. Together with reference TRBV7-9 and TRBJ1-4, the CDR3 gives the full variable domain: DTGVSQNPRHKITKRGQNVTFRCDPISEHNRLYWYRQTLGQGPEFLTYFQNEAQLEKSRLLSDRFSAERPKGSFSTLEIQRTEQGDSAMYLCASSVGTGGNEKLFFGSGTQLSVL.

This clonotype was observed many times. The CDR3, as DNA: TGTGCCATCAGTGAGTCTAGAGTGTTCGGCAATCAGCCCCAGCATTTT. It is translated as CAISESRVFGNQPQHF. The chain uses TRBV10-3 and TRBJ1-5; D gene uncertain. The CDR3 covers 16 residues. CDR1 and CDR2 (germline): ENHRY, SYGVKD. V dropped 0 bases and J dropped 2 bases, with 11 bases sitting between them.

This clonotype was seen repeatedly, ten times or more. V is TRBV6-2 or TRBV6-3 and J is TRBJ2-7; maybe TRBD2 (6 bases). CDR3 length: 15 amino acids. Germline V CDR1 and CDR2: MNHEY, SVGEGT. V gave up 6 bases and J gave up 3 bases, with 18 bases separating them. This CDR3 is CASSDPGTDFYEQYF. CDR3 nucleotide sequence: TGTGCCAGCAGCGATCCCGGGACTGACTTCTACGAGCAGTACTTC.

J is TRBJ1-6 and V is TRBV7-9; TRBD1 aligns across 7 bases. The CDR3 covers 12 residues. CDR1 SEHNR and CDR2 FQNEAQ come from the germline V gene (reference sequence). Unmatched junction bases numbered 4, after V lost 8 bases and J lost 9 bases. The CDR3 reads CASRTGASPLHF. CDR3 nucleotides: TGTGCCAGCCGAACAGGGGCTTCACCCCTCCACTTT.

The chain employs TRBV12-3 or TRBV12-4 and TRBJ1-2; no reliable D call. CDR3 length: 11 residues. V shed 1 base and J shed 10 bases, with 7 bases lying between them. The DNA of the CDR3 is TGTGCCAGCAGTTTAGGCTCATTCTACACCTTC. Its translation: CASSLGSFYTF.

This clonotype was counted a few times. This chain joins TRBV4-1 and TRBJ1-2; no definite D call. Trimming took off 4 bases at V and 5 bases at J, with 17 bases between the two ends. CDR1 MGHRA and CDR2 YSYEKL come from the germline V gene. CDR3 length: 15 amino acids. CDR3 nucleotide sequence: TGCGCCAGCAGCCCCAGCCCCCTCGCGGAGTATGGCTACACCTTC. It translates to CASSPSPLAEYGYTF.

This chain connects TRBV10-3 to TRBJ2-1; TRBD2 aligns across 12 bases. Trimming removed 4 bases from V and 6 bases from J; junction bases left unmatched: 4. CDR1 and CDR2 from the germline V gene are ENHRY and SYGVKD. This CDR3 is built from 15 residues. The CDR3 DNA sequence: TGTGCCATCAGTGGACTAGCGGGAGCCCTCAATGAGCAGTTCTTC. This sequence encodes CAISGLAGALNEQFF.

This rearrangement joins TRBV5-8 to TRBJ2-3; D perhaps matches TRBD2 (7 bases). In germline, CDR1 is SGHTS, CDR2 YDEGEE. This CDR3 contains 15 residues. Between the trimmed V and J ends, which lost 7 bases and 2 bases, there was a span of 17 bases. The CDR3 coding sequence is TGTGCCAGCGCAGAACCGGGGGGCGACACAGATACGCAGTATTTT. Its protein product is CASAEPGGDTDTQYF.

This clonotype was counted a few times. The chain recombines TRBV29-1 with TRBJ2-3; 12 bases match TRBD2. With V trimmed by 5 bases and J by 3 bases, 3 bases remained unmatched. CDR3 size: 14 residues. CDR1 is SQVTM and CDR2 is ANQGSEA in the germline V gene. This CDR3 reads CSVLAGGPTDTQYF. As DNA, the CDR3 is TGCAGCGTTCTAGCGGGAGGGCCTACAGATACGCAGTATTTT.

The J gene is TRBJ2-3, the V gene TRBV7-2, with D tentatively TRBD2 (6 bases). CDR3 size: 16 residues. The V end lost 1 base, the J end lost 6 bases, and 17 bases lay between the germline ends. Germline-derived CDR1 and CDR2 are SGHTA and FQGNSA. CDR3 nucleotide sequence: TGTGCCAGCAGCTTAGGGGCGGGAATACCTGGGGATACGCAGTATTTT. As protein: CASSLGAGIPGDTQYF. Using reference TRBV7-2 and TRBJ2-3 for the parts outside the CDR3, the full variable domain is GAGVSQSPSNKVTEKGKDVELRCDPISGHTALYWYRQSLGQGLEFLIYFQGNSAPDKSGLPSDRFSAERTGGSVSTLTIQRTQQEDSAVYLCASSLGAGIPGDTQYFGPGTRLTVL.

In this sample, this clonotype turned up many times. The chain couples TRBV7-2 to TRBJ2-7; D is possibly TRBD2 (5 bases). V lost 4 bases, J lost 1 base, and 8 bases lay in between. Germline V lookup: CDR1 SGHTA, CDR2 FQGNSA. CDR3 length: 13 amino acids. The CDR3 bases are TGTGCCAGCAGCTCGCGGACTTCCTACGAGCAGTACTTC. Its translation: CASSSRTSYEQYF.

Comments on this clonotype: The junction and the germline gene differ at one end; a read error may be behind it. The chain couples TRBV24-1 to TRBJ2-1, with D perhaps given as TRBD1 or TRBD2 (5 bases each). Germline CDR1 reads KGHDR; CDR2 reads SFDVKD. The CDR3 contains 17 residues. CDR3 DNA sequence: TGTGCCACCAGTGATCCCCGGGGCGAGGGTACCTATAATGAGCAGTTCTTC. Translated: CATSDPRGEGTYNEQFF.

The table lists this clonotype with a few counts. J is TRBJ2-3 and V is TRBV5-4, with D unclear. Trimming removed 4 bases at V and 0 bases at J, with 9 bases between. CDR3 length: 14 residues. Germline lookup yields CDR1 SGHNT and CDR2 YYREEE (reference sequence). This chain's CDR3 is CASSISGSTDTQYF. In DNA, the CDR3 is TGTGCCAGCAGCATCTCGGGTAGCACAGATACGCAGTATTTT. Full variable domain (remainder filled in from reference TRBV5-4 and TRBJ2-3): ETGVTQSPTHLIKTRGQQVTLRCSSQSGHNTVSWYQQALGQGPQFIFQYYREEENGRGNFPPRFSGLQFPNYSSELNVNALELDDSALYLCASSISGSTDTQYFGPGTRLTVL.

The J gene is TRBJ2-2, the V gene TRBV7-2; D is uncertain. CDR3 length: 14 amino acids. From germline, CDR1 is SGHTA and CDR2 FQGNSA. The V end lost 5 bases, the J end lost 0 bases, and 7 bases lay between the germline ends. The CDR3 region is CASSPNTNTGELFF. CDR3 in DNA: TGTGCCAGCAGCCCTAACACGAACACCGGGGAGCTGTTTTTT.